This T cell receptor beta chain came from a study of cytomegalovirus exposure and HLA in healthy donors. Study-level results: Later analysis suggested most CMV-associated TCR beta chains were HLA-restricted.

PCR amplification relied on 60 Vbeta primers (plus 13 Jbeta primers). TCRdb keeps only in-frame clones here, not all; method: immunoSEQ multiplex PCR. The table records roughly 100,000 clones, around 75% of them present only once. About this clone itself: The antigen remains undetermined.

Input material: PBMCs. The clonotype comes from a man in his forties in good health and CMV-seronegative.

As DNA, the CDR3 is TGTGCCAGCAGCTGGGGAGAGGGAGGACGGGACGAGCAGTACTTC. Translation gives CASSWGEGGRDEQYF. V usage is TRBV5-4 and J usage is TRBJ2-7, with TRBD2 as a possible D gene (6 bases). Germline V gives CDR1 SGHNT, CDR2 YYREEE (reference sequence). The CDR3 runs to 15 residues. Trimming removed 3 bases at V and 5 bases at J, with 18 bases between.